Sequencing of this T cell receptor (beta chain) was carried out in a study of cytomegalovirus exposure and HLA in healthy donors. Study outcomes and limitations: The authors enumerated 164 TCR beta chains as linked to cytomegalovirus. Within the data, a cluster of highly shared sequence variants was likely a sequencing artifact. Later analysis demonstrated an association between a missense DCLRE1C variant and TCR beta V- and J-gene trimming.

Both 60 Vbeta primers and 13 Jbeta primers went into the PCR. Sequenced by immunoSEQ multiplex PCR; TCRdb stores in-frame clones only, minus some. The sample lists about 110,000 clones, 70% to 80% occurring once. Germline V lookup: CDR1 MNHEY, CDR2 SVGAGI. Trimming at V came to 5 bases and at J to 0 bases, leaving 3 bases not matched to a gene. This CDR3 spans 15 amino acids. About this clone itself: Its matching antigen is unknown. The sample holds other DNA sequences that translate to the same CDR3.

The specimen sequenced was PBMCs. The source is a woman aged 18-29 years in good health and CMV-seropositive. J is TRBJ2-1 and V is TRBV6-5, with TRBD2 matching 8 bases. CDR3 loop: CASSPSGSSYNEQFF. The CDR3 region has the DNA TGTGCCAGCAGTCCAAGCGGGAGCTCCTACAATGAGCAGTTCTTC.